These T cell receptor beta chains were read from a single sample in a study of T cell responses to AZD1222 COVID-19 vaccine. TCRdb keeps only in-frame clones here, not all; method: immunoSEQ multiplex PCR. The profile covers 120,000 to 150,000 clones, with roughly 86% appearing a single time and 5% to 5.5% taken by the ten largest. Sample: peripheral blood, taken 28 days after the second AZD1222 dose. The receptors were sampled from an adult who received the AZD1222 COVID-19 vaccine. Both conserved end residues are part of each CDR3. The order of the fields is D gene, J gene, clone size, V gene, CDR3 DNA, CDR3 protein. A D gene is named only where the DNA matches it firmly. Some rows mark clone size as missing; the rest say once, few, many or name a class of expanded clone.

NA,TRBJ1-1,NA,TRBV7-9,TGTGCCAGCAGCTTAGGGGAGGTCCAGAACACTGAAGCTTTCTTT,CASSLGEVQNTEAFF
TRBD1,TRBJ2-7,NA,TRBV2,TGTGCCAGCACTGGTACAGGGGCATACGAGCAGTACTTC,CASTGTGAYEQYF
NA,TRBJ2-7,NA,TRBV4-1,TGCGCCAGCAGCCAAGTCACTTTCTACGAGCAGTACTTC,CASSQVTFYEQYF
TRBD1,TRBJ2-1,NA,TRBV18,TGTGCCAGCTCACTAACTCCGGACAGGGGATATGAGCAGTTCTTC,CASSLTPDRGYEQFF
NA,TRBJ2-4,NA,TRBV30,TGTGCCTGGAGTGCCCCAGTTGGGACCATTCAGTACTTC,CAWSAPVGTIQYF
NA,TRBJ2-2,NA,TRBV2,TGTGCCAGCAGTTGGGGGGACACCGGGGAGCTGTTTTTT,CASSWGDTGELFF
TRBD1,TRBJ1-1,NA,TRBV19,TGTGCCAGTAGGGACAGGCTGAACACTGAAGCTTTCTTT,CASRDRLNTEAFF
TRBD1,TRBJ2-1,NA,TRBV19,TGTGCCAGTAGTCAATGGATAGGACAGGGCGACAATGAGCAGTTCTTC,CASSQWIGQGDNEQFF
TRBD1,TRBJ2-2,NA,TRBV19,TGTGCCAGTAGTATAGATCGAAGACAGGGGGCTGCGACCGGGGAGCTGTTTTTT,CASSIDRRQGAATGELFF
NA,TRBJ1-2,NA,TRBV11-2,TGTGCCAGCAGCTTGCTCGGAGAGTCTTCTAGCAGCTATGGCTACACCTTC,CASSLLGESSSSYGYTF
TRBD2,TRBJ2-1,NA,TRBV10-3,TGTGCCATCAGTGAGTCCGGGACTAGCGGGAGTGCCTCCTACAATGAGCAGTTCTTC,CAISESGTSGSASYNEQFF
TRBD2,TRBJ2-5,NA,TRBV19,TGTACCAGTAGTCCCCTCAGGGGGACTAGCGGGAGAATCGGAGAGACCCAGTACTTC,CTSSPLRGTSGRIGETQYF
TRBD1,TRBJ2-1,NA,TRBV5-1,TGCGCCAGCAGCTTGGTTCTGGGACAGTACAATGAGCAGTTCTTC,CASSLVLGQYNEQFF
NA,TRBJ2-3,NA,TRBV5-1,TGCGCCAGCAGCTTGTGGGCTAGCACAGATACGCAGTATTTT,CASSLWASTDTQYF
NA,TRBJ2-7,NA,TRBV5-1,TGCGCCAGCAGCTTCCAGGGCTACGAGCAGTACTTC,CASSFQGYEQYF
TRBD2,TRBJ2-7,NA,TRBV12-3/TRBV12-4,TGTGCCAGCAGACTAGCGGCCTCCTACGAGCAGTACTTC,CASRLAASYEQYF
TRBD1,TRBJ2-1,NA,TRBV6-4,TGTGCCAGCAGTGTGGACAGGGGGCTTAGTGAGCAGTTCTTC,CASSVDRGLSEQFF
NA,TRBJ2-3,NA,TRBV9,TGTGCCAGCAGCGTAAGGCGGAGTAGCACAGATACGCAGTATTTT,CASSVRRSSTDTQYF
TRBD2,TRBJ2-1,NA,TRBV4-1,TGCGCCAGCAGCCGTAGCGGGAACAGCAATGAGCAGTTCTTC,CASSRSGNSNEQFF
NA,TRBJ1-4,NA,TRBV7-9,TGTGCCAGCTCCGGGGGCATAAGAGAAAAACTGTTTTTT,CASSGGIREKLFF
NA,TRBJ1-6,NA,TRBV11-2,TGTGCCAGCAGCTTACAACCCAATTCACCCCTCCACTTT,CASSLQPNSPLHF
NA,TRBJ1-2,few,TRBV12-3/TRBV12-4,TGTGCCAGCAGTTTTACCGCCAACTATGGCTACACCTTC,CASSFTANYGYTF
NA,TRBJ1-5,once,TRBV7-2,TGTGCCAGCAGCTTAAGTAGCAATCAGCCCCAGCATTTT,CASSLSSNQPQHF
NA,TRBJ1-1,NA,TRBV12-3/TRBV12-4,TGTGCCAGCAGTTTAGTAGACGCAACTATAGCTTTCTTT,CASSLVDATIAFF